Here is one T cell receptor (beta chain) with its context. Its specificity is not known. Peripheral blood was drawn, approximately 9.4 milliliters per donor. Isolating PBMCs gave at least 6.5 million of these cells per sample. PCR was performed a second time for about 6 to 12 cycles using a sample-barcoded 5' primer and a J-beta primer mix. TCRdb ran MiXCR on the 5' RACE reads and lists one entry per CDR3 protein. Here the sample spans over 1,300,000 distinct CDR3 sequences, approximately 59% being singletons. This sample stems from a study of blood T cells in healthy people across ages. Overall study results and limits: Those diversity estimates obtained from one million T cells were thought to be underestimates. With age, beta diversity per million T cells declined roughly linearly, significantly by 40 to 50.

The V gene lost 4 bases and the J gene lost 0 bases, with 25 bases spanning the gap. The CDR3 spans 19 residues. Germline CDR1 SGHRS, CDR2 YFSETQ. The sequence was obtained from a young man in good health. V usage is TRBV5-1 and J usage is TRBJ2-5; D unclear. Specimen: blood. CDR3 amino acids: CASSPHARTATRYQETQYF. In nucleotides, the CDR3 is TGCGCCAGCAGCCCTCACGCTAGGACGGCGACCAGGTACCAAGAGACCCAGTACTTC.